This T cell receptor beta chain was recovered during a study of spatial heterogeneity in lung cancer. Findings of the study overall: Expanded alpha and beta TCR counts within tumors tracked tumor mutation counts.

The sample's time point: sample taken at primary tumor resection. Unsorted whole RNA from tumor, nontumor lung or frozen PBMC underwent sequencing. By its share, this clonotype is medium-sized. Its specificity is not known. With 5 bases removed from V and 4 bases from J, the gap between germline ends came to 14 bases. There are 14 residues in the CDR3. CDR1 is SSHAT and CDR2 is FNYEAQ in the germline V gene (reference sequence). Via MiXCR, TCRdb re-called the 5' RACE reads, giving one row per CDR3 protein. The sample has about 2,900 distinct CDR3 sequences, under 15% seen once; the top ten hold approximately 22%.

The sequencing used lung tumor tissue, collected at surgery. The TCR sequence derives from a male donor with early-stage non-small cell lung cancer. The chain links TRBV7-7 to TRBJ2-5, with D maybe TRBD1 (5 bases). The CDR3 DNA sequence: TGTGCCAGCAGCCCGAACAGGATTCTAGAGACCCAGTACTTC. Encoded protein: CASSPNRILETQYF.